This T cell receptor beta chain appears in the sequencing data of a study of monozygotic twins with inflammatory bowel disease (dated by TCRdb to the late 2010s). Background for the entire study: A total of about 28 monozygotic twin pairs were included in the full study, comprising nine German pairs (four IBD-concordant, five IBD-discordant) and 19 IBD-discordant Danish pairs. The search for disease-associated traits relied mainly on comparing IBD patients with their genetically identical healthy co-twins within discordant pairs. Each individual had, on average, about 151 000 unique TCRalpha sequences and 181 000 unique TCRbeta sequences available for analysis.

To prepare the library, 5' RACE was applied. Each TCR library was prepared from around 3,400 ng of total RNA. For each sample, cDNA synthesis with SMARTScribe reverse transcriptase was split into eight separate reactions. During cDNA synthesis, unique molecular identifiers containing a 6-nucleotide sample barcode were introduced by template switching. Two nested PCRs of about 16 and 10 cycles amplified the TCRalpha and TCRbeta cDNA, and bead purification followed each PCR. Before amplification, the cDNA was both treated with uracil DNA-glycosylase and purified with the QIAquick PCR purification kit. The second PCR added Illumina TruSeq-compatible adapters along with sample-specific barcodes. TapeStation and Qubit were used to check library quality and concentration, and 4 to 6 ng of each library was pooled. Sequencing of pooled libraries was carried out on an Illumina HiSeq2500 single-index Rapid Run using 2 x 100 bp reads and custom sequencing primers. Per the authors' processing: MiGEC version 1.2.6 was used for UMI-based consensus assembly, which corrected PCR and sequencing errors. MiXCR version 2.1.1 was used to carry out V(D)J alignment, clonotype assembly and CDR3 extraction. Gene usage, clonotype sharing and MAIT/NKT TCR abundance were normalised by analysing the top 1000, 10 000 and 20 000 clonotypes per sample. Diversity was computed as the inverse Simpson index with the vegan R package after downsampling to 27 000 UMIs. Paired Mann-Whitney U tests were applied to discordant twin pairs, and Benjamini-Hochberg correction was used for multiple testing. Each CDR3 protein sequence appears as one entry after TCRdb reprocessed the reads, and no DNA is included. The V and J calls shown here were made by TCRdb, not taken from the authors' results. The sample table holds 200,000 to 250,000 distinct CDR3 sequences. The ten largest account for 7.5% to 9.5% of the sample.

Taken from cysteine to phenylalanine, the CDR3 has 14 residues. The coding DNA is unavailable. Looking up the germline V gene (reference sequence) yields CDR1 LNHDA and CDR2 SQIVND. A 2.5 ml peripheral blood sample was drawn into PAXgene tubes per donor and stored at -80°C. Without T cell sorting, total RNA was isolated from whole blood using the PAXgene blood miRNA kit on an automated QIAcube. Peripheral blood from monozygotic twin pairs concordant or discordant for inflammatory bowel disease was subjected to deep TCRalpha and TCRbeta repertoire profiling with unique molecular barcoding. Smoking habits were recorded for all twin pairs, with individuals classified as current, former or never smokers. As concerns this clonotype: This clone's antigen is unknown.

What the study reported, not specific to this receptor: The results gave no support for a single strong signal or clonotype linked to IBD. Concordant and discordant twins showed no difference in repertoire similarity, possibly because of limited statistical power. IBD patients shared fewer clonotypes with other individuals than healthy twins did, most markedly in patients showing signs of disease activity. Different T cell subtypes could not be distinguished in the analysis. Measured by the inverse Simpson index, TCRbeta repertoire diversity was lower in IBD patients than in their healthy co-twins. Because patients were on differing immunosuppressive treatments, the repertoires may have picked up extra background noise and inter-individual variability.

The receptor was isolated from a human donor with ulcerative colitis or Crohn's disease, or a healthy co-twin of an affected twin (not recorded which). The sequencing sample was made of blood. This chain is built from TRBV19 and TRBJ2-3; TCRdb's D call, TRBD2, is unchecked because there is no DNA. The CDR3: CASSETSGTDTQYF.